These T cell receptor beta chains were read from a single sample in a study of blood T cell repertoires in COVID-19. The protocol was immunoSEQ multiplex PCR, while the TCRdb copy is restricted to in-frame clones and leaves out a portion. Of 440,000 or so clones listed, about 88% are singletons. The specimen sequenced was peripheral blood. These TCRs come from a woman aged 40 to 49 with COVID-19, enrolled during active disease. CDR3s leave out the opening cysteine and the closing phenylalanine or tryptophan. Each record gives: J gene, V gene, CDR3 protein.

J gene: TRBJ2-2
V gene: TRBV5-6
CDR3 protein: ASSLGPAGALYTGELF

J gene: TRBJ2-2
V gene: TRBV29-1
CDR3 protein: SAYRDRNTGELF

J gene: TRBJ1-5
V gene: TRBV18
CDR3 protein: ASSPFRGRGDQPQH

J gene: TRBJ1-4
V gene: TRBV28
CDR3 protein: ASSPSREKLF

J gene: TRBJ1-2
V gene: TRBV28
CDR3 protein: ASSPTYRVAGYT

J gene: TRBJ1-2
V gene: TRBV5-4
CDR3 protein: ASSFPGISPYGYT

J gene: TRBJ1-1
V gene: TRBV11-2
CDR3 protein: ASSLIITGLRGNTEAF

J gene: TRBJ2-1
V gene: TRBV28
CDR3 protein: ASSPGPRGYNEQF

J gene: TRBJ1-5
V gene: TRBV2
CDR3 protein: ASSGSPGNQPQH

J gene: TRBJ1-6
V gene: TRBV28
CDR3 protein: ASSLYRQFPNSPLH

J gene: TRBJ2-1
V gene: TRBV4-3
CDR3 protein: ASSQDFWRSTYNEQF

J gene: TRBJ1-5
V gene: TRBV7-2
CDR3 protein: ASSLGRGFGQPQH

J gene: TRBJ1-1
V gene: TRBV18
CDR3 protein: ASSLGGVGNTEAF

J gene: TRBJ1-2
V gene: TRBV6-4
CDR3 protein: ASSVDRGPGYGYT

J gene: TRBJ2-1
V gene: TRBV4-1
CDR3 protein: ASSQVDMGLSSYNEQF

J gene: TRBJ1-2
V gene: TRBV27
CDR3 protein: ASSSTGVGYT